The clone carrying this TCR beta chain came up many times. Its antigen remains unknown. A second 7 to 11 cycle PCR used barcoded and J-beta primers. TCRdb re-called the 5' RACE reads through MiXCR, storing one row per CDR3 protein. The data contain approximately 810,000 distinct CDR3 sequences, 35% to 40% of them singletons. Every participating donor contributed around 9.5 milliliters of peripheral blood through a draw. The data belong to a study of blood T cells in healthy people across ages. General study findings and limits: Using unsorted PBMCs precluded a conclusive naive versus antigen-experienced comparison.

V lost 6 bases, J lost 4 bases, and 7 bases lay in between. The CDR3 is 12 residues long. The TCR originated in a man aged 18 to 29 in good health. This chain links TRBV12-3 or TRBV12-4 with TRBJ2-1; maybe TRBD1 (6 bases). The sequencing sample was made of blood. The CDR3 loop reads CASSQGYNEQFF. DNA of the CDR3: TGTGCCAGCAGCCAGGGGTACAATGAGCAGTTCTTC.